In its sample, the clone carrying this TCR beta chain was seen a few times. Its antigen remains unidentified. CDR1 is SGHVS, CDR2 FQNEAQ, per germline. The CDR3 is 13 amino acids. The V gene lost 3 bases and the J gene lost 15 bases, with 18 bases spanning the gap. This specimen comes from a study of beta chain features in type 1 diabetes. Purity exceeding 95% was reached by all sorted populations. Study-level results: Individuals with type 1 diabetes displayed fewer insertions and more deletions at VDJ junctions. Researchers cautioned that cDNA sequencing could over-represent cells with high TCR expression. All four CD4+ subsets of Type 1 diabetes patients contained TCRB CDR3s that were moderately but significantly shorter.

Reverse transcribing all isolated RNA meant expressed TCRB transcripts were sequenced. Generated by immunoSEQ multiplex PCR, the TCRdb table keeps only in-frame clones and is missing some. The profile shows about 320,000 clones, about 14% of them singletons. What was sequenced was central memory CD4+ T cells from blood. The source is a man younger than 40 in good health. The chain has TRBV7-8 and TRBJ2-4; D ambiguous. CDR3 bases: TGTGCCAGCAGCTTTAGTCCCGTCGGGTGGTGGTACTTC. This sequence encodes CASSFSPVGWWYF.